The 20 T cell receptor beta chains presented below share a single source sample, sequenced in a study of human T cells and chemical hapten exposure. One entry per CDR3 protein, called by TCRdb with MiXCR from the RACE reads. Of tens of thousands of distinct CDR3 sequences listed, approximately 10% are singletons. The time point was: pre-sensitization, week 0. Treatment in this sample: therapeutic diphenylcyclopropenone sensitization with weekly scalp DPC. The study extracted total RNA from unfractionated whole blood. This sample comprised whole blood, obtained in connection with sensitization to the hapten diphenylcyclopropenone (DPC). The receptors were sampled from a man aged 45 to 65 with alopecia areata. Some clones in this sample may be carry-over from other donors' samples.

In this sample, this clonotype turned up many times. V is TRBV28 and J is TRBJ2-2; 12 bases line up with TRBD1. The V segment lost 6 bases and the J segment 6 bases; nucleotides outside the gene matches: 5. The CDR3 extends over 15 amino acids. Germline V lookup: CDR1 MDHEN, CDR2 SYDVKM. The DNA of the CDR3 is TGTGCCAGCAGCCGGGGACAGGGGGCGGCCGGGGAGCTGTTTTTT. Translated: CASSRGQGAAGELFF.

This clonotype occurred many times. The genes are TRBV12-3 or TRBV12-4 and TRBJ2-5, with D perhaps TRBD2 (5 bases). V lost 5 bases and J 5 bases, leaving 12 bases between the germline ends. This CDR3 has 13 residues. The chain's CDR3 is CASSARAGETQYF. The CDR3 coding sequence is TGTGCCAGCAGTGCCCGGGCGGGCGAGACCCAGTACTTC.

This clonotype was counted at least ten times. The chain uses TRBV28 and TRBJ2-7; D call uncertain. Germline-derived CDR1 and CDR2 are MDHEN and SYDVKM. The CDR3 runs to 17 residues. V lost 5 bases and J lost 0, with 20 bases in between. As DNA, the CDR3 is TGTGCCAGCAGTCCCATCGGAGCTGCGAGAGGCTCCTACGAGCAGTACTTC. This encodes CASSPIGAARGSYEQYF. Using reference TRBV28 and TRBJ2-7 for the parts outside the CDR3, the full variable domain is DVKVTQSSRYLVKRTGEKVFLECVQDMDHENMFWYRQDPGLGLRLIYFSYDVKMKEKGDIPEGYSVSREKKERFSLILESASTNQTSMYLCASSPIGAARGSYEQYFGPGTRLTVT.

This clonotype has ten or more counts. The chain joins TRBV30 to TRBJ1-6; D is undetermined. The germline gives CDR1 GTSNPN, CDR2 SVGIG (reference sequence). The CDR3 spans 17 residues. Trimming took off 8 bases at V and 0 bases at J, with 20 bases between the two ends. CDR3 amino acids: CAGRSGRLSSYNSPLHF. The CDR3 DNA reads TGTGCCGGACGTAGCGGACGGCTAAGCTCCTATAATTCACCCCTCCACTTT.

This clonotype was counted between two and nine times. CDR3 residues: CASSQDLGGSYNEQFF. Here the CDR3 DNA reads TGTGCCAGCAGCCAAGATCTTGGGGGGTCTTACAATGAGCAGTTCTTC. This chain connects TRBV4-2 to TRBJ2-1; D is possibly TRBD2 (6 bases). Trimming removed 0 bases from V and 4 bases from J, with 13 bases in between. Germline V gene sequence: CDR1 LGHNA, CDR2 YNFKEQ. The CDR3 loop spans 16 amino acids.

This clonotype showed up just a few times. The chain recombines TRBV7-9 with TRBJ2-3; D might be TRBD2 (9 bases). V was shortened by 5 bases and J by 4 bases, with 16 bases between the two germline ends. From germline, CDR1 is SEHNR and CDR2 FQNEAQ (reference sequence). The CDR3 spans 15 residues. The CDR3 DNA is TGTGCCAGCAGCCAGGGGGCGGGAGGGCCAGATACGCAGTATTTT. Translating gives CASSQGAGGPDTQYF.

This clonotype occurred many times. V usage is TRBV4-1 and J usage is TRBJ2-5, with D unresolved. The CDR3 consists of 14 residues. V was cut by 4 bases and J by 2 bases, with 11 bases left in between. Germline-derived CDR1 and CDR2 are MGHRA and YSYEKL. The CDR3 region is CASSPQTLQETQYF. As DNA, the CDR3 is TGCGCCAGCAGCCCGCAGACGCTACAAGAGACCCAGTACTTC.

The chain couples TRBV14 to TRBJ2-7; D gene uncertain. V lost 2 bases to trimming and J lost 3 bases, with 8 bases between them. Germline V gene lookup returns CDR1 SGHDN and CDR2 FVKESK. The CDR3 covers 13 residues. CDR3 amino acids: CASSQNRDYEQYF. The CDR3 bases are TGTGCCAGCAGCCAAAATAGGGACTACGAGCAGTACTTC.

The chain recombines TRBV7-9 with TRBJ2-3; D possibly corresponds to TRBD2 (5 bases). CDR3 length: 13 amino acids. CDR1 and CDR2 (germline): SEHNR, FQNEAQ (reference sequence). Trimming removed 6 bases from V and 3 bases from J, with 10 bases in between. The CDR3 here is CASRVEGTDTQYF. In DNA, the CDR3 is TGTGCCAGCAGGGTAGAGGGTACAGATACGCAGTATTTT.

The chain is built from TRBV2 and TRBJ2-7, with TRBD1 matching 9 bases. The CDR3 spans 12 residues. The germline V gene has CDR1 SNHLY and CDR2 FYNNEI. V shed 11 bases and J 6 bases; nucleotides not matched to a gene: 8. Here the CDR3 reads CASRRDRVEQYF. The CDR3 nucleotides read TGTGCCTCGCGCCGGGACAGGGTCGAGCAGTACTTC.

The V and J genes are TRBV12-3 or TRBV12-4 and TRBJ2-5; 12 nucleotides agree with TRBD2. The CDR3 has 15 amino acids. J gave up 7 bases and V 5 bases, and 8 bases lay outside the gene matches. The CDR3 DNA reads as TGTGCCAGCAGTCAACGGACTAGCGGGAAGGGGACCCAGTACTTC. It specifies CASSQRTSGKGTQYF.

This clonotype was recorded many times. The chain carries TRBV14 and TRBJ1-1; unclear D gene. In germline, CDR1 is SGHDN, CDR2 FVKESK. V was pared by 1 base and J by 4 bases, with 7 bases between. The CDR3 contains 13 residues. The CDR3 bases are TGTGCCAGCAGCCAAGCTGTGCTCACTGAAGCTTTCTTT. Its translation: CASSQAVLTEAFF.

This clonotype was counted many times. V is TRBV11-2 and J is TRBJ2-1; D remains ambiguous. The germline V gene encodes CDR1 SGHAT and CDR2 FQNNGV. V gave up 1 base and J gave up 8 bases, with 9 bases separating them. The CDR3 has 13 amino acids. The CDR3 sequence: CASSLVAHDEQFF. CDR3 DNA: TGTGCCAGCAGCTTAGTTGCTCACGATGAGCAGTTCTTC.

The sample holds many counts of this clonotype. V usage is TRBV20-1 and J usage is TRBJ2-3; D unresolved. This CDR3 comprises 13 residues. V shed 2 bases and J shed 11 bases, with 17 bases lying between them. Germline values: CDR1 DFQATT, CDR2 SNEGSKA (reference sequence). The CDR3 sequence: CSARLSLTERQYF. CDR3 DNA: TGCAGTGCTAGATTGTCACTTACAGAGCGGCAGTATTTT.

This clonotype has only a few counts. This sequence joins TRBV19 and TRBJ2-2; the match to TRBD2 covers 7 bases. The CDR3 runs to 15 residues. Germline V lookup: CDR1 LNHDA, CDR2 SQIVND (reference sequence). V was clipped by 7 bases and J by 0 bases; unmatched bases: 5. CDR3 DNA sequence: TGTGCCAGTACATCACTAGCGTCGAACACCGGGGAGCTGTTTTTT. It is translated as CASTSLASNTGELFF. Complete variable domain (other parts from reference TRBV19 and TRBJ2-2): DGGITQSPKYLFRKEGQNVTLSCEQNLNHDAMYWYRQDPGQGLRLIYYSQIVNDFQKGDIAEGYSVSREKKESFPLTVTSAQKNPTAFYLCASTSLASNTGELFFGEGSRLTVL.

This clonotype was seen only a few times. The DNA of the CDR3 is TGCAGCGTTGAAACAGGGGGCTCTGGAAACACCATATATTTT. It codes for CSVETGGSGNTIYF. The gene calls are TRBV29-1 and TRBJ1-3, with 8 bases matching TRBD1. The CDR3 covers 14 residues. Germline V gene lookup returns CDR1 SQVTM and CDR2 ANQGSEA. V lost 2 bases and J lost 0; bases outside the gene matches: 0.

This clonotype was seen only a few times. This chain links TRBV11-1 with TRBJ2-1, with D possibly called TRBD1 or TRBD2 (5 bases each). This CDR3 has 13 residues. With 4 bases removed from V and 10 bases from J, the gap between germline ends came to 14 bases. The germline V gene encodes CDR1 SGHAT and CDR2 FQDESV (reference sequence). The CDR3 loop reads CASSYVSGREQFF. The CDR3 nucleotides read TGTGCCAGCAGCTATGTTTCGGGACGCGAGCAGTTCTTC.

This chain joins TRBV7-2 and TRBJ2-3; D ambiguous. V lost 5 bases, J lost 6 bases, and 9 bases lay in between. CDR1 is SGHTA, CDR2 FQGNSA, per germline. The CDR3 spans 12 residues. CDR3 DNA sequence: TGTGCCAGCAGCGCGTCTAGGGATACGCAGTATTTT. This translates into CASSASRDTQYF.

This clonotype has ten or more counts. The chain recombines TRBV20-1 with TRBJ1-6; D is ambiguous. Looked up from germline, CDR1 is DFQATT and CDR2 is SNEGSKA (reference sequence). The CDR3 spans 15 residues. V shed 5 bases and J shed 3 bases, with 14 bases lying between them. The CDR3 is CSAGPSGVYNSPLHF. CDR3 bases: TGCAGTGCTGGGCCTTCCGGGGTCTATAATTCACCCCTCCACTTT.

The sample holds many counts of this clonotype. The J gene is TRBJ2-7, the V gene TRBV29-1, with TRBD1 identical over 8 bases. V gave up 3 bases and J gave up 4 bases; unmatched junction bases: 5. Germline lookup yields CDR1 SQVTM and CDR2 ANQGSEA. The CDR3 runs 13 residues. CDR3 nucleotides: TGCAGCGTTGATTCAGGACAGGGATACGAGCAGTACTTC. Translation gives CSVDSGQGYEQYF.